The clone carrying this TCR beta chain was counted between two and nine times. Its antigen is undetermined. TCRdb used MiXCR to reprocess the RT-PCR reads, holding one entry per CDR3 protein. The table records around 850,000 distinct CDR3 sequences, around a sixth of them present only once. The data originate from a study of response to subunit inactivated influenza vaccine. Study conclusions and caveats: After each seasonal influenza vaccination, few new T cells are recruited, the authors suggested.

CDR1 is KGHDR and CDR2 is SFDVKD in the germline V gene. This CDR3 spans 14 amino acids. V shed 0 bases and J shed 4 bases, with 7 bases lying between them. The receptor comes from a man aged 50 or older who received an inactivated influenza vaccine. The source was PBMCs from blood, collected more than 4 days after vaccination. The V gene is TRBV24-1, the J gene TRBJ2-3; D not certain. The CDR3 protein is CATSDLVWPDTQYF. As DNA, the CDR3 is TGTGCCACCAGTGATTTGGTCTGGCCAGATACGCAGTATTTT.